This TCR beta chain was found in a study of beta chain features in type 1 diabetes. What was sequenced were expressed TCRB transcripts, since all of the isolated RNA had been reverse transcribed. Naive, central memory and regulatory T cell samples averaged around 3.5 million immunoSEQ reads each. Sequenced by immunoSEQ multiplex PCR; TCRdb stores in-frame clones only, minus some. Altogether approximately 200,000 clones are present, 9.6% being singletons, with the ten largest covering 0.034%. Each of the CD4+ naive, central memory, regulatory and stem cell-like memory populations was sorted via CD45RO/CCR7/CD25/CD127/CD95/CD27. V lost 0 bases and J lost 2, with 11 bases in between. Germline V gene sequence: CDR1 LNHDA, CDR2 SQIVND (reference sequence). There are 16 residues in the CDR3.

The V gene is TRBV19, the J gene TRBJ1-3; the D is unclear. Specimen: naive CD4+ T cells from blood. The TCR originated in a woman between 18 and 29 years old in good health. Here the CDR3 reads CASSIDRESAGNTIYF. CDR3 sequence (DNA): TGTGCCAGTAGTATAGATAGGGAGTCAGCTGGAAACACCATATATTTT.